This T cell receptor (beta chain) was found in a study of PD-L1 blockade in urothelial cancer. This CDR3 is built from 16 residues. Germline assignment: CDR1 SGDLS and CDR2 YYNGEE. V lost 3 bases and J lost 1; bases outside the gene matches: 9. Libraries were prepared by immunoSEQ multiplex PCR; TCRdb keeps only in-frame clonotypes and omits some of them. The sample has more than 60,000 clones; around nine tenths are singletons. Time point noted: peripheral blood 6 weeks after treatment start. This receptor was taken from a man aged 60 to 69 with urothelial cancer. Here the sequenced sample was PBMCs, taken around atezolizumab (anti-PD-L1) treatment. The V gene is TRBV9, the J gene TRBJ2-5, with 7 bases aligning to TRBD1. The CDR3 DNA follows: TGTGCCAGCAGCGCCTTGGGGACAGCGCCCCAAGAGACCCAGTACTTC. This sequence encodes CASSALGTAPQETQYF.